The T cell receptor (beta chain) described here comes from a study of blood T cell repertoires in COVID-19. Under the authors' procedure: Counts of nucleated cells, estimated from reference gene primer amplification, were obtained. Profiled with immunoSEQ multiplex PCR; TCRdb holds only in-frame clones, not every one. V and J calls and clone size are copied from that table; D and trimming were computed from the DNA. The table lists 120,000 or so clones, more than 75% of them singletons. Deletions cut 3 bases from V and 0 bases from J, with 9 bases between. Germline CDR1 SEHNR, CDR2 FQNEAQ (reference sequence). The CDR3 is 16 amino acids.

The chain uses TRBV7-9 and TRBJ2-6, with D uncertain. This clonotype originated in a woman between 55 and 75 years old with acute or convalescent COVID-19. Sequencing was performed on peripheral blood. The CDR3, as DNA: TGTGCCAGCAGCTTTCCCCTAGTCTCTGGGGCCAACGTCCTGACTTTC. Translating it yields CASSFPLVSGANVLTF.